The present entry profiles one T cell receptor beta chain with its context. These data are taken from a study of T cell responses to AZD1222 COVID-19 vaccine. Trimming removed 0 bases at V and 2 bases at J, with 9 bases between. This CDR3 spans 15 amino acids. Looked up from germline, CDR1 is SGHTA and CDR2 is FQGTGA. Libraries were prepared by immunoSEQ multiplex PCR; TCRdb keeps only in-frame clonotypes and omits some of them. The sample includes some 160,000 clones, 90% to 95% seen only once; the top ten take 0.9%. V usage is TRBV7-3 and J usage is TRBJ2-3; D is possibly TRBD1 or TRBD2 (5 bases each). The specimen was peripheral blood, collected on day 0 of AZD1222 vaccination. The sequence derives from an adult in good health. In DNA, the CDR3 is TGTGCCAGCAGCTTAACGGGACGATACACAGATACGCAGTATTTT. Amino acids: CASSLTGRYTDTQYF.